This record covers a single T cell receptor (beta chain). Its antigen is unknown. The data originate from a study of T cell responses to AZD1222 COVID-19 vaccine. The study's findings and limits: At study baseline, merely six AZD1222 recipients were seropositive. Researchers took repertoire samples only after the peak T cell response had come.

The CDR3 covers 16 residues. J lost 4 bases, V lost 3 bases, and 6 bases had no gene match. CDR1 is SGHVS and CDR2 is FQNEAQ in the germline V gene. The analysis combined second doses at about 4 or about 12 weeks. Repertoires were generated with immunoSEQ multiplex PCR, while TCRdb's copy carries only in-frame clones and drops some. This table holds 180,000 or so clones, more than 75% found once. The sequence was obtained from an adult who received the AZD1222 COVID-19 vaccine. The chain carries TRBV7-8 and TRBJ2-5; TRBD2 aligns across 12 bases. The specimen was peripheral blood, collected 28 days after the second AZD1222 dose. The CDR3 region has the DNA TGTGCCAGCAGCTTCGCTAGCGGGAGGGGGGCAGAGACCCAGTACTTC. This translates into CASSFASGRGAETQYF.